This TCR beta chain was identified in a study of shared clonotypes between healthy human individuals. Study context: Each donor's CD8 memory used one plate, CD8 naive two, each CD4 subset three.

Terminally differentiated effector memory CD45RA+ cells were left out of the naive CD8 fraction, which was CD45RO-negative and positively selected for CCR7. Libraries were prepared by immunoSEQ multiplex PCR; TCRdb keeps only in-frame clonotypes and omits some of them. The table has 2 million or so clones, approximately 94% seen once. About this clone itself: The antigen is unknown.

V gave up 3 bases and J gave up 2 bases, with 8 bases separating them. Germline V gene lookup returns CDR1 ENHRY and CDR2 SYGVKD. The CDR3 is 15 amino acids. General observations from the study: For naive CD4 cells, approximately 4.7% of clonotypes were shared across a few donors. Non-shared clonotypes had lower generation probabilities than clonotypes shared by all four sorted-subset donors.

The origin of this receptor is a man between 18 and 29 years old in good health. Input material: naive CD8+ T cells sorted from blood. The chain combines TRBV10-3 with TRBJ1-6; D might be TRBD1 (5 bases). The CDR3 nucleotides read TGTGCCATCAGTGATGACAGCGCCTATAATTCACCCCTCCACTTT. This codes for CAISDDSAYNSPLHF.